Shown below are 21 T cell receptor beta chains from a single sample sequenced in a study of graft-versus-host responses after intestinal transplantation. This table comes from immunoSEQ multiplex PCR, and its TCRdb copy is limited to in-frame clones, with some not included. The sample lists more than 80,000 clones; roughly 87% were seen once. The antigens these receptors bind are not known. Sequences were derived from unstimulated CD8+ T cells sorted from spleen or lymph node cells, sampled before intestinal transplant. The source of these receptors is a human donor who received an intestinal transplant.

This chain uses TRBV5-6 with TRBJ2-7; D is uncertain. This CDR3 spans 13 amino acids. Trimming removed 0 bases at V and 0 bases at J, with 4 bases between. Germline values: CDR1 SGHDT, CDR2 YYEEEE. CDR3 nucleotide sequence: TGTGCCAGCAGCTTGGCCAGCTCCTACGAGCAGTACTTC. This encodes CASSLASSYEQYF.

V gene TRBV7-8 combines with J gene TRBJ1-2, with 9 bases lining up with TRBD1. Germline loops: CDR1 SGHVS, CDR2 FQNEAQ. This CDR3 has 13 amino acids. Trimming removed 3 bases from V and 4 bases from J; junction bases left unmatched: 0. CDR3 coding DNA: TGTGCCAGCAGCTTGACAGGGGGCTATGGCTACACCTTC. Amino acids: CASSLTGGYGYTF.

This chain links TRBV27 with TRBJ2-3, with 10 nucleotides matching TRBD2. There are 16 residues in the CDR3. Germline V lookup: CDR1 MNHEY, CDR2 SMNVEV (reference sequence). V lost 3 bases, J lost 1 base, and 4 bases stayed unmatched. CDR3 amino acids: CASSLGTSGGTDTQYF. DNA of the CDR3: TGTGCCAGCAGTTTGGGAACTAGCGGGGGCACAGATACGCAGTATTTT.

The V gene is TRBV6-5, the J gene TRBJ2-3; D is uncertain. In germline, CDR1 is MNHEY, CDR2 SVGAGI. Trimming stripped 6 bases from V and 4 bases from J, with 5 bases between. The CDR3 is made up of 11 amino acids. As DNA, the CDR3 is TGTGCCAGCAGGATGGCAGATACGCAGTATTTT. Translation gives CASRMADTQYF.

The chain carries TRBV27 and TRBJ1-2; perhaps TRBD1 as D (6 bases). CDR3 length: 14 amino acids. V lost 6 bases, J lost 4 bases, and 15 bases lay in between. CDR1 is MNHEY, CDR2 SMNVEV, per germline (reference sequence). CDR3 sequence (DNA): TGTGCCAGCAGCTACAGGGCAGTCGGCTATGGCTACACCTTC. Translating it yields CASSYRAVGYGYTF.

The DNA of the CDR3 is TGTGCCAGCAGTGACGTTCCGGGGGAGGACAATGAGCAGTTCTTC. The encoded protein is CASSDVPGEDNEQFF. The J gene is TRBJ2-1, the V gene TRBV6-4; possibly TRBD2 for D (6 bases). V dropped 2 bases and J dropped 5 bases, with 13 bases sitting between them. CDR1 MRHNA and CDR2 SNTAGT come from the germline V gene. This CDR3 region has 15 residues.

The chain joins TRBV5-4 to TRBJ2-5; 9 nucleotides agree with TRBD2. The CDR3 length is 15 residues. Per the germline V gene, CDR1 is SGHNT and CDR2 is YYREEE (reference sequence). Germline trimming cut 1 base from V and 2 bases from J; bases unmatched to any gene: 3. The CDR3 loop is CASSLMTSGQETQYF. The CDR3 DNA is TGTGCCAGCAGCTTGATGACTAGCGGACAAGAGACCCAGTACTTC.

The gene calls are TRBV6-5 and TRBJ2-2, with TRBD2 matching over 9 bases. The germline V gene has CDR1 MNHEY and CDR2 SVGAGI. This CDR3 is 15 amino acids long. Germline trimming cut 4 bases from V and 1 base from J; bases unmatched to any gene: 1. CDR3 nucleotide sequence: TGTGCCAGCAGTTTGACTAGCGGGAACACCGGGGAGCTGTTTTTT. This encodes CASSLTSGNTGELFF.

The chain links TRBV6-1 to TRBJ1-5; D not certain. The CDR3 totals 13 residues. Looked up from germline, CDR1 is MNHNS and CDR2 is SASEGT. The ends were cut back, 3 bases at V and 5 bases at J, with 8 bases in the middle. CDR3 amino acids: CASSEDGDQPQHF. DNA for the CDR3: TGTGCCAGCAGTGAGGATGGGGATCAGCCCCAGCATTTT.

The chain links TRBV7-6 to TRBJ2-7; D remains unclear. The CDR3 spans 13 residues. Germline V gene data show CDR1 as SGHVS and CDR2 as FNYEAQ. Deletions cut 1 base from V and 4 bases from J, with 8 bases between. In DNA, the CDR3 is TGTGCCAGCAGCTTAGATGGGATTTACGAGCAGTACTTC. It specifies CASSLDGIYEQYF.

The chain uses TRBV7-9 and TRBJ2-5; D assignment may be TRBD1 or TRBD2 (5 bases each). The CDR3 has 15 residues. V lost 5 bases to trimming and J lost 5 bases, with 18 bases between them. CDR1 SEHNR and CDR2 FQNEAQ come from the germline V gene (reference sequence). This CDR3 reads CASSPLSVGEETQYF. DNA for the CDR3: TGTGCCAGCAGCCCCTTATCGGTGGGGGAGGAGACCCAGTACTTC.

The rearrangement links TRBV27 to TRBJ2-1; weak D call: TRBD2 (5 bases). Germline V gene data show CDR1 as MNHEY and CDR2 as SMNVEV (reference sequence). CDR3 length: 11 residues. V gave up 3 bases and J gave up 8 bases, with 5 bases separating them. The CDR3: CASSFGDEQFF. The DNA of the CDR3 is TGTGCCAGCAGTTTCGGGGATGAGCAGTTCTTC.

The V call is TRBV5-1, the J call TRBJ1-1; 12 bases are shared with TRBD1. CDR3 length: 16 residues. V dropped 3 bases and J dropped 2; count of bases not matched to a gene: 5. The germline CDR1 and CDR2 sequences are SGHRS and YFSETQ. The CDR3 bases are TGCGCCAGCAGCTCAAGGGACAGGGGGCAAAACACTGAAGCTTTCTTT. This gives the protein CASSSRDRGQNTEAFF.

The chain links TRBV28 to TRBJ2-2, with D possibly matching TRBD2 (6 bases). V gave up 7 bases and J gave up 1 base, with 13 bases separating them. The germline gives CDR1 MDHEN, CDR2 SYDVKM. The CDR3 sequence is 15 residues long. CDR3 loop: CASTVAEQNTGELFF. The CDR3 nucleotides are TGTGCCAGCACCGTAGCGGAGCAGAACACCGGGGAGCTGTTTTTT.

The chain is built from TRBV4-1 and TRBJ2-1, with D possibly TRBD1 on 6 matching bases. V lost 6 bases to trimming and J lost 3 bases, with 9 bases between them. The CDR3 runs 13 residues. Germline values: CDR1 MGHRA, CDR2 YSYEKL. The CDR3 reads CASRRQDYNEQFF. The CDR3, as DNA: TGCGCCAGCAGAAGACAGGACTACAATGAGCAGTTCTTC.

The chain carries TRBV6-5 and TRBJ2-3, with a weak D call TRBD2 (7 bases). This CDR3 is 14 amino acids long. The V gene lost 2 bases and the J gene lost 5 bases, with 11 bases spanning the gap. Germline assignment: CDR1 MNHEY and CDR2 SVGAGI. The CDR3 DNA reads as TGTGCCAGCAGTTACGGGGGGGCTTTAGATACGCAGTATTTT. This encodes CASSYGGALDTQYF.

This CDR3 reads CATAPTGGTGNTIYF. CDR3 DNA sequence: TGTGCCACCGCCCCGACAGGGGGAACTGGAAACACCATATATTTT. The chain is built from TRBV6-6 and TRBJ1-3; 9 nucleotides line up with TRBD1. J was trimmed by 2 bases and V by 10 bases; bases with no gene match: 9. Germline CDR1 reads MNHNY; CDR2 reads SVGAGI (reference sequence). CDR3 length equals 15 residues.

V and J are TRBV2 and TRBJ2-5; 9 nucleotides line up with TRBD1. Trimming at V came to 6 bases and at J to 5 bases, leaving 13 bases not matched to a gene. Germline V gene lookup returns CDR1 SNHLY and CDR2 FYNNEI. This CDR3 is 16 amino acids long. CDR3 nucleotide sequence: TGTGCCAGCAGGGAGTACGGGACAGGGCGCGTCGAGACCCAGTACTTC. Protein product: CASREYGTGRVETQYF. Supplemented by reference TRBV2 and TRBJ2-5, the full variable domain reads EPEVTQTPSHQVTQMGQEVILRCVPISNHLYFYWYRQILGQKVEFLVSFYNNEISEKSEIFDDQFSVERPDGSNFTLKIRSTKLEDSAMYFCASREYGTGRVETQYFGPGTRLLVL.

The chain combines TRBV27 with TRBJ2-7; the match to TRBD2 covers 7 bases. The ends lost 4 bases at V and 7 bases at J; junction bases unmatched: 1. CDR1 and CDR2 (germline): MNHEY, SMNVEV (reference sequence). There are 11 residues in the CDR3. The DNA for the CDR3 is TGTGCCAGCAGTTCCGGGGGGGAGCAGTACTTC. Residues: CASSSGGEQYF.

This chain links TRBV27 with TRBJ2-3; TRBD2 aligns across 11 bases. With 0 bases clipped from V and 4 bases from J, the junction kept 15 bases outside the gene matches. CDR1 MNHEY and CDR2 SMNVEV come from the germline V gene (reference sequence). The CDR3 sequence is 20 residues long. DNA of the CDR3: TGTGCCAGCAGTTTATCGGGATTGGGGCTAGCGGGAGGAGACGCAGATACGCAGTATTTT. It encodes CASSLSGLGLAGGDADTQYF.

This clone occurred once. V is TRBV6-5 and J is TRBJ2-7, with TRBD1 matching 8 bases. The CDR3 contains 12 residues. Germline V gene sequence: CDR1 MNHEY, CDR2 SVGAGI. Germline trimming cut 6 bases from V and 6 bases from J; bases unmatched to any gene: 4. Here the CDR3 reads CASSQTGAEQYF. CDR3 in DNA: TGTGCCAGCAGCCAGACAGGGGCCGAGCAGTACTTC.